This T cell receptor (beta chain) is drawn from a study of T cell repertoires in cytomegalovirus infection. Study-level information: HLA-B-restricted CMV epitopes that are well studied, plus recently identified HLA-C-restricted ones, were used by the study.

V was cut by 2 bases and J by 7 bases, with 16 bases left in between. This CDR3 has 15 amino acids. The germline V gene has CDR1 SGHRS and CDR2 YFSETQ. Comment on this clonotype: The antigen is unknown.

TCRdb ran MiXCR on the reads and lists one entry per CDR3 protein. The data show hundreds of thousands of distinct CDR3 sequences, with approximately 42% seen just once and approximately 40% held by the top ten. The study's findings and limits: Dominating the ex vivo response were TCR beta clonotypes that were CMV-specific and HLA-C-restricted. CMV carriers with the relevant HLA were identified by cumulative public TCR beta family frequency.

The V gene is TRBV5-1, the J gene TRBJ2-1; tentatively, D is TRBD1 (6 bases). The source of this sequence is a human donor in good health (CMV status not recorded). Some clones in this sample may be carry-over from other donors' samples. The sequencing used cultured PBMCs, collected from culture after CMV antigen stimulation. The CDR3 DNA is TGCGCCAGCAGCTTTCTCAGGGGTGTGATGAATGAGCAGTTCTTC. Translating it yields CASSFLRGVMNEQFF.